This T cell receptor beta chain was recovered during a study of technical replicates of blood from a few donors listed by TCRdb under 2017. Library preparation employed the immunoSEQ multiplex PCR assay. TCRdb holds this immuneACCESS table with in-frame rearrangements only. Some clones are missing; in checked studies, unresolved V genes explain under half, and the rest has no known cause. The sample table lists tens of thousands of clones, approximately 94% of them with a count of one. About 0.23% of the sample rests with the top ten. The CDR3 contains 12 residues, cysteine and phenylalanine counted. Solely the CDR3 DNA is kept, with 36 bases framed from the first base. The junction shows trimming of 4 bases on V and 10 bases on J, and the gene matches do not reach 3 bases of it. CDR1 and CDR2, looked up from the germline V gene, are MDHEN and SYDVKM. About this clone: The clone's antigen remains unknown. Per-base qualities were not stored, and no clone one base away is much larger.

The sequence was obtained from a human donor in good health. The rearrangement combines TRBV28 with TRBJ1-1; TRBD1 fits 10 bases in the junction. Sequenced input: T cells isolated from PBMCs. The CDR3 has the sequence CASSWGTGAAFF. The sequenced DNA: TGTGCCAGCAGTTGGGGGACAGGGGCAGCTTTCTTT.